These T cell receptor beta chains were read from a single sample in a study of blood T cell repertoires in COVID-19. Generated by immunoSEQ multiplex PCR, the TCRdb table keeps only in-frame clones and is missing some. This sample has approximately 40,000 clones; around 90% occur once, and the top ten carry approximately 8.1%. Sequenced sample: peripheral blood. The receptors stem from a woman in her 70s with acute or convalescent COVID-19. Each CDR3 is given with its conserved first and last residue. The D gene is left open where the match is weak. Expanded clones are given a class, and other clones once, few, many or no size at all.

d_call j_call v_call clone_size cdr3_aa cdr3_nt
NA TRBJ1-1 TRBV3-1/TRBV3-2 NA CASSQGEGGLAEAFF TGTGCCAGCAGCCAAGGGGAGGGAGGGTTGGCTGAAGCTTTCTTT
NA TRBJ2-2 TRBV19 NA CASSISVGELFF TGTGCCAGTAGTATCAGTGTCGGGGAGCTGTTTTTT
TRBD1 TRBJ1-4 TRBV19 NA CASRKQGSSEKLFF TGTGCCAGTAGAAAACAGGGGAGTAGCGAAAAACTGTTTTTT
NA TRBJ1-4 TRBV7-9 NA CASSLGASNEKLFF TGTGCCAGCAGCTTAGGGGCAAGTAATGAAAAACTGTTTTTT
NA TRBJ1-1 TRBV7-2 NA CASSLSISSAFF TGTGCCAGCAGCTTAAGTATATCAAGCGCTTTCTTT
TRBD1 TRBJ1-1 TRBV28 NA CASSPGQGTNFFF TGTGCCAGCAGCCCGGGACAGGGCACGAACTTTTTCTTT
NA TRBJ1-5 TRBV10-3 once CAISDRAQPQHF TGTGCCATCAGTGACAGGGCCCAGCCCCAGCATTTT
NA TRBJ1-5 TRBV27 NA CASSLNGAQPQHF TGTGCCAGCAGTTTAAATGGGGCGCAGCCCCAGCATTTT
NA TRBJ1-5 TRBV20-1 NA CSASIGVNQPQHF TGCAGTGCTAGTATAGGAGTAAATCAGCCCCAGCATTTT
NA TRBJ1-1 TRBV3-1/TRBV3-2 NA CASIGPGGGEYTEAFF TGTGCCAGCATAGGTCCCGGCGGGGGGGAGTACACTGAAGCTTTCTTT
TRBD1 TRBJ2-5 TRBV9 NA CASSVGGQGGETQYF TGTGCCAGCAGCGTCGGAGGACAGGGAGGAGAGACCCAGTACTTC
NA TRBJ1-6 TRBV6-5 NA CASRKRDTENSPLHF TGTGCCAGCAGAAAAAGGGACACGGAGAATTCACCCCTCCACTTT
NA TRBJ2-3 TRBV5-6 NA CASSSDRLSTDTQYF TGTGCCAGCAGCTCCGACAGGCTAAGCACAGATACGCAGTATTTT
NA TRBJ2-5 TRBV7-2 NA CASSASGETQYF TGTGCCAGCAGCGCATCCGGGGAGACCCAGTACTTC
TRBD2 TRBJ2-1 TRBV6-2/TRBV6-3 NA CASSFPTSGNNEQFF TGTGCCAGCAGTTTCCCGACTAGCGGAAACAATGAGCAGTTCTTC
NA TRBJ2-5 TRBV18 NA CASSPGAGETQYF TGTGCCAGCTCACCTGGAGCTGGGGAGACCCAGTACTTC
NA TRBJ1-6 TRBV12-3/TRBV12-4 NA CASSFSLNSPLHF TGTGCCAGCAGTTTCAGTCTGAATTCACCCCTCCACTTT
TRBD2 TRBJ2-5 TRBV11-3 NA CASSLDPSSPWGGAQYF TGTGCCAGCAGCTTAGATCCGAGCAGTCCTTGGGGAGGGGCCCAGTACTTC
TRBD1 TRBJ2-6 TRBV19 NA CASRGGGQGFAGANVLTF TGTGCCAGTCGTGGGGGGGGACAGGGCTTTGCTGGGGCCAACGTCCTGACTTTC
NA TRBJ1-2 TRBV6-5 NA CASGESYGYTF TGTGCCAGCGGGGAGAGCTATGGCTACACCTTC
NA TRBJ1-1 TRBV6-6 NA CASSSPAGFQAFF TGTGCCAGCAGTTCCCCGGCAGGGTTTCAAGCTTTCTTT
NA TRBJ2-1 TRBV24-1 NA CATGVGEIFEQFF TGTGCCACCGGAGTCGGGGAGATCTTCGAGCAGTTCTTC
TRBD1 TRBJ2-1 TRBV7-9 NA CASSLAHSFTGGDEQFF TGTGCCAGCAGCTTAGCGCACAGTTTTACAGGGGGCGATGAGCAGTTCTTC
NA TRBJ2-3 TRBV11-3 NA CASSLSSGASTDTQYF TGTGCCAGCAGCTTATCGAGTGGGGCTAGCACAGATACGCAGTATTTT
TRBD2 TRBJ2-5 TRBV10-1 NA CASSDGTSRRETQYF TGCGCCAGCAGTGATGGGACTAGCCGAAGAGAGACCCAGTACTTC
NA TRBJ1-1 TRBV18 NA CASSPASSVGDMNTEAFF TGTGCCAGCTCACCTGCCTCTAGTGTAGGGGACATGAACACTGAAGCTTTCTTT
TRBD1 TRBJ2-1 TRBV29-1 medium-sized CSGQGTAEQFF TGCAGCGGACAGGGGACCGCTGAGCAGTTCTTC
NA TRBJ1-4 TRBV9 NA CASSPQQGTNEKLFF TGTGCCAGCAGCCCGCAACAGGGAACTAATGAAAAACTGTTTTTT
TRBD2 TRBJ2-1 TRBV9 NA CASGPGGDEQFF TGTGCCAGCGGGCCGGGAGGTGATGAGCAGTTCTTC
NA TRBJ2-3 TRBV6-2/TRBV6-3 NA CASSYASRPTDTQYF TGTGCCAGCAGTTACGCTAGTCGACCCACAGATACGCAGTATTTT
NA TRBJ1-1 TRBV12-3/TRBV12-4 NA CASSFLDSTEAFF TGTGCCAGCAGTTTTTTGGACTCCACTGAAGCTTTCTTT
TRBD2 TRBJ2-3 TRBV7-3 NA CASSSGLAGDWADTQYF TGTGCCAGCAGCTCGGGACTAGCGGGAGATTGGGCAGATACGCAGTATTTT
NA TRBJ2-5 TRBV20-1 once CSASASGVQETQYF TGCAGTGCTAGTGCTTCCGGGGTCCAAGAGACCCAGTACTTC
NA TRBJ2-5 TRBV19 NA CASSIAYSQTQYF TGTGCCAGTAGTATCGCTTATAGCCAGACCCAGTACTTC
NA TRBJ2-5 TRBV9 NA CASSVDSGRGETQYF TGTGCCAGCAGCGTAGATTCCGGGAGAGGCGAGACCCAGTACTTC
NA TRBJ1-2 TRBV2 medium-sized CASGGWSGLNYGYTF TGTGCCAGCGGGGGGTGGTCAGGGTTAAACTATGGCTACACCTTC
TRBD1 TRBJ1-1 TRBV4-2 medium-sized CASRQGKNTEAFF TGTGCCAGCAGACAGGGGAAGAACACTGAAGCTTTCTTT
NA TRBJ1-3 TRBV19 NA CASSIVGTNWEFEF TGTGCCAGTAGTATAGTAGGAACAAATTGGGAGTTTGAGTTT
NA TRBJ2-2 TRBV12-3/TRBV12-4 once CASRLENTGELFF TGTGCCAGCAGGCTAGAGAACACCGGGGAGCTGTTTTTT
TRBD1 TRBJ1-6 TRBV6-2/TRBV6-3 NA CASSPAGTENSPLHF TGTGCCAGCAGTCCGGCCGGGACAGAAAATTCACCCCTCCACTTT
TRBD1 TRBJ2-2 TRBV10-1 NA CASSEKGAGTGELFF TGCGCCAGCAGTGAAAAGGGGGCGGGCACCGGGGAGCTGTTTTTT
TRBD1 TRBJ2-5 TRBV7-2 NA CASSLAQGAPGETQYF TGTGCCAGCAGCTTAGCACAGGGGGCCCCGGGAGAGACCCAGTACTTC
TRBD2 TRBJ2-2 TRBV3-1/TRBV3-2 few CASSQGNLAGGPAGELFF TGTGCCAGCAGCCAAGGGAACCTAGCGGGAGGGCCCGCCGGGGAGCTGTTTTTT
NA TRBJ1-1 TRBV20-1 NA CSARWRTEAFF TGCAGTGCTAGGTGGAGGACTGAAGCTTTCTTT
NA TRBJ2-3 TRBV7-2 NA CASSLVGGGRTDTQYF TGTGCCAGCAGCTTAGTGGGCGGGGGCCGCACAGATACGCAGTATTTT
NA TRBJ2-6 TRBV19 NA CASSLSGANVLTF TGTGCCAGTAGTCTCTCTGGGGCCAACGTCCTGACTTTC
NA TRBJ1-5 TRBV7-8 NA CASSLVLRQPQHF TGTGCCAGCAGCTTAGTACTGCGTCAGCCCCAGCATTTT
NA TRBJ1-2 TRBV11-2 NA CASSVRQGRNGYGYTF TGTGCCAGCAGCGTCCGGCAGGGAAGGAACGGTTATGGCTACACCTTC
TRBD2 TRBJ2-3 TRBV7-2 NA CASSWVAGGRAGGDTQYF TGTGCCAGCAGCTGGGTTGCTGGCGGGAGGGCCGGGGGAGATACGCAGTATTTT
TRBD1 TRBJ2-5 TRBV27 NA CASSFGRGQETQYF TGTGCCAGCAGTTTCGGCAGGGGGCAAGAGACCCAGTACTTC
NA TRBJ2-1 TRBV11-3 NA CASSEQTGQFF TGTGCCAGCAGCGAGCAGACAGGGCAGTTCTTC
NA TRBJ2-5 TRBV18 once CASSRSQVMETQYF TGTGCCAGCTCACGCTCACAGGTGATGGAGACCCAGTACTTC
TRBD1 TRBJ1-5 TRBV18 NA CASSPGTDQPQHF TGTGCCAGCTCACCAGGGACAGATCAGCCCCAGCATTTT
TRBD2 TRBJ2-1 TRBV7-3 NA CASSPHGLADVGYNEQFF TGTGCCAGCAGCCCTCATGGACTAGCGGATGTCGGCTACAATGAGCAGTTCTTC